This TCR beta chain was captured in a study of cytomegalovirus exposure and HLA in healthy donors. Study-wide results and limits: TCR beta sequences reportedly predicted most subjects' HLA-A and HLA-B alleles accurately. The study recorded 164 TCR beta chains that were cytomegalovirus-associated. It was reportedly the case that the classifier diagnosed cytomegalovirus status with high specificity and sensitivity.

PCR primers comprised 60 Vbeta and 13 Jbeta primers. Per the original methods: An analysis that came later counted 73 million or so unique TCR beta chains, around 12 million shared. Some clones are missing from TCRdb's copy, which holds only in-frame ones; the method was immunoSEQ multiplex PCR. D and trimming were read from the DNA, whereas the V and J calls and clone size are those reported in that table. The data contain some 94,000 clones, 69% of them singletons. Germline CDR1 SGHRS, CDR2 YFSETQ. V was shortened by 6 bases and J by 2 bases, with 15 bases between the two germline ends. The CDR3 totals 15 residues. Note on this clone: Its cognate antigen is unknown.

This TCR was sampled from a man in his fifties in good health and CMV-seronegative. Specimen: PBMCs. V is TRBV5-1 and J is TRBJ2-1, with D perhaps TRBD2 (6 bases). DNA of the CDR3: TGCGCCAGCAACGAGCGCGGGACGCCCTACAATGAGCAGTTCTTC. This sequence encodes CASNERGTPYNEQFF.